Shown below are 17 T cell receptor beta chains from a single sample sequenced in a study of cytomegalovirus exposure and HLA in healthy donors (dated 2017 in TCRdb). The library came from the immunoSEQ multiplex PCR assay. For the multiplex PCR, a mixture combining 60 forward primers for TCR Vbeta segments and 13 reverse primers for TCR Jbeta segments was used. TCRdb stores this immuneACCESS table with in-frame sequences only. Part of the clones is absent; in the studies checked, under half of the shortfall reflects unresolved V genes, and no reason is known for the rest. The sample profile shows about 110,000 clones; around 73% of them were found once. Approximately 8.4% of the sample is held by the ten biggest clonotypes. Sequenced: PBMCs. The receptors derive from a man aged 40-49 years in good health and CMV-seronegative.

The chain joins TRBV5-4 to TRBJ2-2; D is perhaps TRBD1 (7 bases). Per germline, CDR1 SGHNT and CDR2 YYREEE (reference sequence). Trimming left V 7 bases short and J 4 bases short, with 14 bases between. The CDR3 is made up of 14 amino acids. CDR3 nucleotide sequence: TGTGCCAGCCATGGCAGGGGGGTCACCGGGGAGCTGTTTTTT. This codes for CASHGRGVTGELFF.

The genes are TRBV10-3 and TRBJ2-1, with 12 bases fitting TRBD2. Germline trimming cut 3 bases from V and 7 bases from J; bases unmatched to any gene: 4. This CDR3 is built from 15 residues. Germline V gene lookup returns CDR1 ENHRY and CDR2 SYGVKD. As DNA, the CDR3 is TGTGCCATCAGTGACGGGACTAGCGGGCTAAATGAGCAGTTCTTC. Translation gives CAISDGTSGLNEQFF.

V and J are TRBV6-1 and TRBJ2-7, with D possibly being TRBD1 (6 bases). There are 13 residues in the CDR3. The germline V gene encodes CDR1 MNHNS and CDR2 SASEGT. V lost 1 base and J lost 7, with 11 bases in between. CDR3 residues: CASSEVQGLEQYF. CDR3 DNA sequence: TGTGCCAGCAGTGAAGTCCAGGGGCTAGAGCAGTACTTC.

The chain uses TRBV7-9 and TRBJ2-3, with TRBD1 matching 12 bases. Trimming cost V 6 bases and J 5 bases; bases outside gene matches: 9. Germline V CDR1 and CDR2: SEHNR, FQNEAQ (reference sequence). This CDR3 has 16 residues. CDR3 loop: CASSVRGQGARDTQYF. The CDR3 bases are TGTGCCAGCAGTGTTAGGGGACAGGGGGCACGAGATACGCAGTATTTT.

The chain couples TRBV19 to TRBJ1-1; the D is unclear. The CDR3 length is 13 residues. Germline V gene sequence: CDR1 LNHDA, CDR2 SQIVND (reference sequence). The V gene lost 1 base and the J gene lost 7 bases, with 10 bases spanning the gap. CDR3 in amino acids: CASSIGSGYEAFF. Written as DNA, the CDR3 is TGTGCCAGTAGTATAGGGTCCGGTTATGAAGCTTTCTTT.

The CDR3 DNA reads TGTGCCAGTAGTGTCCGAGGGACACCCACCGGGGAGCTGTTTTTT. Encoded protein: CASSVRGTPTGELFF. The chain links TRBV19 to TRBJ2-2; the D gene is possibly TRBD1 (6 bases). Germline lookup yields CDR1 LNHDA and CDR2 SQIVND (reference sequence). Trimming cost V 5 bases and J 4 bases, with 14 bases left between them. The CDR3 length is 15 residues.

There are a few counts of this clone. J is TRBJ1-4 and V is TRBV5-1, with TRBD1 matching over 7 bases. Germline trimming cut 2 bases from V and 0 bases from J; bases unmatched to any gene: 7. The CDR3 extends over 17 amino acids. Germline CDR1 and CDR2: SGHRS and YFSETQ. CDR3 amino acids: CASSFDRDHSTNEKLFF. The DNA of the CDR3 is TGCGCCAGCAGCTTTGACAGGGACCATTCAACTAATGAAAAACTGTTTTTT. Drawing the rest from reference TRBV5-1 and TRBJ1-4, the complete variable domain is KAGVTQTPRYLIKTRGQQVTLSCSPISGHRSVSWYQQTPGQGLQFLFEYFSETQRNKGNFPGRFSGRQFSNSRSEMNVSTLELGDSALYLCASSFDRDHSTNEKLFFGSGTQLSVL.

The CDR3 reads CASRQGAGCGYTF. The CDR3 region has the DNA TGTGCCAGCAGACAGGGGGCGGGTTGCGGCTACACCTTC. The chain recombines TRBV6-5 with TRBJ1-2; 9 positions agree with TRBD1. V shed 6 bases and J 8 bases; nucleotides not matched to a gene: 7. The CDR3 runs to 13 residues. Germline values: CDR1 MNHEY, CDR2 SVGAGI.

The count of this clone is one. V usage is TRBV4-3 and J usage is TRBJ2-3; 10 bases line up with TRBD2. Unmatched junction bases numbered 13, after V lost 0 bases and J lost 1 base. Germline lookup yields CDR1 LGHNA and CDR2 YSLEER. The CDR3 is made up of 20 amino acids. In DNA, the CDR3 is TGCGCCAGCAGCCAAGATCCCCCTAGCGGGGGTTTAGCCGGCACAGATACGCAGTATTTT. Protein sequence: CASSQDPPSGGLAGTDTQYF.

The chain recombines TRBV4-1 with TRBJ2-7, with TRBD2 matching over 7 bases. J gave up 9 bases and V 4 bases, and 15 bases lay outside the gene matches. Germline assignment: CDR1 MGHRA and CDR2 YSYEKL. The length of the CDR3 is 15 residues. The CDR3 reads CASSPGGGSYDGQYF. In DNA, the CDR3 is TGCGCCAGCAGCCCCGGGGGAGGGTCCTACGATGGGCAGTACTTC.

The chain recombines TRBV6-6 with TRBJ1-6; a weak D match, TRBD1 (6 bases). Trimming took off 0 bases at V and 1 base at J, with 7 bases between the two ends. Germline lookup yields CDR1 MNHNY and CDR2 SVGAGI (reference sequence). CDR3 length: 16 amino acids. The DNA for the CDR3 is TGTGCCAGCAGTTACTCGCAGGGGTCCTATAATTCACCCCTCCACTTT. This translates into CASSYSQGSYNSPLHF.

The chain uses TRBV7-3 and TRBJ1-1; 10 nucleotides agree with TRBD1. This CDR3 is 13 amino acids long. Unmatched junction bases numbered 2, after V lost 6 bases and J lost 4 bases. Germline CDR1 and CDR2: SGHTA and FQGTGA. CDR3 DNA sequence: TGTGCCAGCAGAGGGACAGGGGCCACTGAAGCTTTCTTT. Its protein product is CASRGTGATEAFF.

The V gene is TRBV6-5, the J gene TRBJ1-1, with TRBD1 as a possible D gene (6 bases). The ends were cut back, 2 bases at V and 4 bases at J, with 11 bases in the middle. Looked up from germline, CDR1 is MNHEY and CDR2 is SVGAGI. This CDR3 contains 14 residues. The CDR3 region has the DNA TGTGCCAGCAGTTACGGGAGGGGGAGCACTGAAGCTTTCTTT. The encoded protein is CASSYGRGSTEAFF.

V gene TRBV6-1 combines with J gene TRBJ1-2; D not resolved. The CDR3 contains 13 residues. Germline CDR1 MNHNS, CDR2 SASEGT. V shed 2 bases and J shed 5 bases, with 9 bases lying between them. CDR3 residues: CASSESGRYGYTF. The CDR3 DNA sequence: TGTGCCAGCAGTGAAAGCGGGAGATATGGCTACACCTTC.

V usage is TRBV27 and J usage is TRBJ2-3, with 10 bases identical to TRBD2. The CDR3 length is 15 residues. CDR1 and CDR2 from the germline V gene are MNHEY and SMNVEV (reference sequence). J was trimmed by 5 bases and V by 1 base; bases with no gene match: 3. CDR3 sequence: CASSLYPSGGDTQYF. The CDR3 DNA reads TGTGCCAGCAGTTTATATCCTAGCGGGGGAGATACGCAGTATTTT.

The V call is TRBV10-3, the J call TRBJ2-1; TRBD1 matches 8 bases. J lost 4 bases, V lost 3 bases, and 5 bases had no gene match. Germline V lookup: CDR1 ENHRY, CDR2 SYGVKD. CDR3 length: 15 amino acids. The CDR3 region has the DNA TGTGCCATCAGTGACACCAGGGGGCTTTACAATGAGCAGTTCTTC. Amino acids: CAISDTRGLYNEQFF.

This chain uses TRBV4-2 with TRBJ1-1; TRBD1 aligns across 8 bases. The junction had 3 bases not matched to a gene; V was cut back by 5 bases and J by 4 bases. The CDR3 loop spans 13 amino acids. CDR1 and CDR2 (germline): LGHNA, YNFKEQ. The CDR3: CASSRTGGTEAFF. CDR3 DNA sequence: TGTGCCAGCAGCAGAACAGGGGGCACTGAAGCTTTCTTT.